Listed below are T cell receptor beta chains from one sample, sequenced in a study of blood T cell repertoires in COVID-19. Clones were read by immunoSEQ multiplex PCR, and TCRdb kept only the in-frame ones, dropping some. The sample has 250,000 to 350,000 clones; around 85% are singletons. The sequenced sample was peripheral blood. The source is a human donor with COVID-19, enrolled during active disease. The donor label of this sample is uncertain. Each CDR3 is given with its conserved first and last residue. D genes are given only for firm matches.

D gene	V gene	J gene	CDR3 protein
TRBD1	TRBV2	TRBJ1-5	CASRPPGQGTNSNQPQHF
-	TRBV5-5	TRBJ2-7	CASSLVWPTYEQYF
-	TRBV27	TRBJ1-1	CASSLGTKTEAFF
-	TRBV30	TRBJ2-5	CAWSWGGARETQYF
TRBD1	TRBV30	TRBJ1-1	CAWRLTGQGGNTEAFF
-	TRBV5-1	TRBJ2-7	CASSLGTNFYEQYF
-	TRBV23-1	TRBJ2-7	CASSGAGIIEQYF
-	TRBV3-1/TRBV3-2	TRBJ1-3	CASTRRDLGGNTIYF
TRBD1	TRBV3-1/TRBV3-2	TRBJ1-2	CASRPGQLYGYTF
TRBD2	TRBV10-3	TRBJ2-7	CAISQTSGRPVEQYF
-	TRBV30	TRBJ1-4	CAWSLATSPTNEKLFF
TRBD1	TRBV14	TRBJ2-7	CASSQGGGTGRYEQYF
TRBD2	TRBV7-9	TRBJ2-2	CASSPGSGRGAGELFF
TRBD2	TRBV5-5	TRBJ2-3	CASSYSGSGNTQYF
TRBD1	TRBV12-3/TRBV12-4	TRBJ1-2	CASSLLTGSSYTF
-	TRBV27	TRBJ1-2	CASSLTGTWGPSGYGYTF
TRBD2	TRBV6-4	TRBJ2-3	CASSPGLETTDTQYF
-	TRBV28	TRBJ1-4	CASSGSLEKLFF
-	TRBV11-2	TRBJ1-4	CASSLDRLGEKLFF
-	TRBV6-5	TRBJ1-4	CASSYSRNRASEKLFF
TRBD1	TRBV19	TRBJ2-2	CASSSTGGITGELFF
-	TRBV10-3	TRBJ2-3	CAISGGTSTDTQYF
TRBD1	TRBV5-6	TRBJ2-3	CASSLGQGAYFYTQYF
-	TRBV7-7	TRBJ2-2	CASSLARGANTGELFF
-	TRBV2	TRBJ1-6	CASSEAVAESSYNSPLHF
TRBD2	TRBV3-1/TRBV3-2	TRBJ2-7	CASRGASGAPGAYEQYF
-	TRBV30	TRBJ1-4	CAQGQSGEKLFF
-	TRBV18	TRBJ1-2	CASSPQGFEGYTF
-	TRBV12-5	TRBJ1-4	CASGLVSGGSEKLFF
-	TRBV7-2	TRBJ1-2	CASTPSANHGYTF
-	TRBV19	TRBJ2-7	CASSHGGHEQYF
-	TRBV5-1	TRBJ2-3	CASSLAGGEGTDTQYF
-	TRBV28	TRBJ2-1	CASRRPPDRSFSGNEQFF